This T cell receptor beta chain derives from a study of blood T cells in healthy people across ages. Regarding the study as a whole: Per million T cells, TCR beta diversity dropped roughly linearly as age increased. Those diversity estimates obtained from one million T cells were thought to be underestimates.

This clonotype was detected a few times. Its specificity is unknown. A read error may explain this, as a much larger clone is one base away. Trimming left V 6 bases short and J 11 bases short, with 16 bases between. Looked up from germline, CDR1 is MNHEY and CDR2 is SVGEGT. The CDR3 extends over 12 amino acids. With a J-beta primer mix and a sample-barcoded 5' primer, a second PCR ran roughly 6 to 11 cycles. TCRdb analysed the 5' RACE reads with MiXCR anew, one entry per CDR3 protein. The sample shows more than 800,000 distinct CDR3 sequences, 29% of them seen only once. The donors, all healthy, were Caucasians living in Russia, aged roughly 6 to 100. Researchers report isolating at least 6 million PBMCs per sample.

The specimen sequenced was blood. The receptor's source is a woman at least 80 years old in good health. V gene TRBV6-2 or TRBV6-3 combines with J gene TRBJ2-5; no definite D call. The CDR3 sequence: CASSPTAYHQYF. The CDR3 DNA reads TGTGCCAGCAGCCCGACTGCATACCATCAGTACTTC.